What follows describes a single TCR beta chain. Original processing notes: Estimation of nucleated cell counts was performed using reference gene primer amplification. The protocol was immunoSEQ multiplex PCR, while the TCRdb copy is restricted to in-frame clones and leaves out a portion. V, J and clone size derive from that table, while D and trimming were established from the DNA sequence. This sample has approximately 150,000 clones; roughly 85% occur once, and the top ten carry about 5%. The germline gives CDR1 SGHAT, CDR2 FQNNGV. Unmatched junction bases numbered 6, after V lost 5 bases and J lost 1 base. There are 15 residues in the CDR3. The source of the sample is a study of blood T cell repertoires in COVID-19. On the study more broadly: Collection of acute and convalescent COVID-19 samples took place in the United States, Italy and Spain. In each case, the material was cDNA or gDNA derived from T cells, B-cell-depleted T cells, or PBMCs.

The sequence came from a human donor in a cohort sampled during active COVID-19. The source material was peripheral blood. V usage is TRBV11-2 and J usage is TRBJ2-5; 8 nucleotides match TRBD2. Written as DNA, the CDR3 is TGTGCCAGCAGCGACCTGGCGGGGGGCCAAGAGACCCAGTACTTC. Translating gives CASSDLAGGQETQYF.